The clone carrying this T cell receptor beta chain was seen more than once but under ten times. Its antigen is undetermined. Naive, central memory, regulatory and stem cell-like memory cells within the CD4+ compartment were sorted using CD45RO/CCR7/CD25/CD127/CD95/CD27. Every sorted population was more than 95% pure. The data were taken from a study of beta chain features in type 1 diabetes. Overall study results and limits: A moderate, significant TCRB CDR3 shortening appeared in type 1 diabetes across four CD4+ subsets. Type 1 diabetes patients had fewer VDJ junction insertions and more deletions.

The entirety of the isolated RNA underwent reverse transcription, so expressed TCRB transcripts were sequenced. Profiled with immunoSEQ multiplex PCR; TCRdb holds only in-frame clones, not every one. The sample lists roughly 300,000 clones, 14% occurring once. CDR3 size: 12 residues. Germline V lookup: CDR1 LGHNA, CDR2 YNFKEQ. Losses at the gene ends were 4 bases for V and 7 bases for J; bases not matched to a gene: 2. The TCR originated in a man aged 25 to 40 in good health. Sequencing input: central memory CD4+ T cells from blood. V usage is TRBV4-2 and J usage is TRBJ1-1; 8 bases map to TRBD1. CDR3 nucleotide sequence: TGTGCCAGCAGCCTTGGACAGGGTGAAGCTTTCTTT. Translated: CASSLGQGEAFF.